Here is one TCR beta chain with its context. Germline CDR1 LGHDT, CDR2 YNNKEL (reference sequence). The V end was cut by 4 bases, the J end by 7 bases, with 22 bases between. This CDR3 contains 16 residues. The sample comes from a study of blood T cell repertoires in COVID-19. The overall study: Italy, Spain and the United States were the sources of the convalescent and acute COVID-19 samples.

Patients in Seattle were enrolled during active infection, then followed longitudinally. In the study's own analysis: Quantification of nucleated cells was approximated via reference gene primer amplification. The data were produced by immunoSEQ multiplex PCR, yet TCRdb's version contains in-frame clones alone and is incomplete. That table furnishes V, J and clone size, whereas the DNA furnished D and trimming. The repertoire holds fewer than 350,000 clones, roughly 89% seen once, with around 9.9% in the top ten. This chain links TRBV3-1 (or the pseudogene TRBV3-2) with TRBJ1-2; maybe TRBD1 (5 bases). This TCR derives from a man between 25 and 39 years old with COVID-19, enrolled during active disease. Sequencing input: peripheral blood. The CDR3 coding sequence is TGTGCCAGCAGCCCAAGCGACGCAGGGATAAGGTCTGGCTACACCTTC. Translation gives CASSPSDAGIRSGYTF.